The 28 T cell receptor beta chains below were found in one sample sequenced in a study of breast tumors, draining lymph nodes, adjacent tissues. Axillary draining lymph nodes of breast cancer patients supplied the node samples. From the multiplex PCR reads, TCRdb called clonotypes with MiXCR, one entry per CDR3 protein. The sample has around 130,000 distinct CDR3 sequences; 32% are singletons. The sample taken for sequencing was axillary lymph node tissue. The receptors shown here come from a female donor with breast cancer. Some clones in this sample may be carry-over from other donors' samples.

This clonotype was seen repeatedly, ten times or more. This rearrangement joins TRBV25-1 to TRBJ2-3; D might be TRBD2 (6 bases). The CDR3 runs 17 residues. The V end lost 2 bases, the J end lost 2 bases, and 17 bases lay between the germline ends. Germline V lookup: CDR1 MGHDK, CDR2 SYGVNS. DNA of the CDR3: TGTGCCAGCAGTGAAGACGGGGGTTATGGTCCCACAGATACGCAGTATTTT. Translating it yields CASSEDGGYGPTDTQYF.

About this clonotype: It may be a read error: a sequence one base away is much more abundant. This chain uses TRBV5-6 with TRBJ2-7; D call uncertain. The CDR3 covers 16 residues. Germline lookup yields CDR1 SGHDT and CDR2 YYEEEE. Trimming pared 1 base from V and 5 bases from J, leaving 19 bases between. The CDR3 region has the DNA TGTGCCAGCAGCTTGTGGGTTGCGCCCCCTACGAACGAGCAGTACTTC. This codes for CASSLWVAPPTNEQYF.

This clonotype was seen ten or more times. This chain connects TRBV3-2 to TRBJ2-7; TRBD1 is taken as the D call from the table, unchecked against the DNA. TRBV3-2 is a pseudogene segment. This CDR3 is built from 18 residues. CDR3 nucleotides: TGTGCCAGCAGCCAAGATCTGAGGGACAGGGATGGTTCCTACGAGCAGTACGTC. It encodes CASSQDLRDRDGSYEQYV.

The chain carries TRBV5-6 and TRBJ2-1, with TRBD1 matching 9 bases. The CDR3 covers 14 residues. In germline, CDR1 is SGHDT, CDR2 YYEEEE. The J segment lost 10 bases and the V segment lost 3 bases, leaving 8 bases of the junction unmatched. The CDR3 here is CASSWGQGVQEQFF. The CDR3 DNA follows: TGTGCCAGCAGCTGGGGACAGGGCGTCCAGGAGCAGTTCTTC.

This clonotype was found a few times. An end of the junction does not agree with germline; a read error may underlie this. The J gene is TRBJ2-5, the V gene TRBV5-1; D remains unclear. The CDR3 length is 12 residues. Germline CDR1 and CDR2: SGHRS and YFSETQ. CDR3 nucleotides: TGCGCCAGCAGCTTGGATCAAGAGACCCAGCACTTC. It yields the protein CASSLDQETQHF.

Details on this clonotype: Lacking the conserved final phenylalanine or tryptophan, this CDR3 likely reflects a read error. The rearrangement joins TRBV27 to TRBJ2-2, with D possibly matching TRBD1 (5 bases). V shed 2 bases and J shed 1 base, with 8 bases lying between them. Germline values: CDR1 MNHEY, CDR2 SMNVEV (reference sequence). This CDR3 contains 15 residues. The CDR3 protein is CASSLDRLNTGELFL. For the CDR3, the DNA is TGTGCCAGCAGTTTAGACAGATTGAACACCGGGGAGCTGTTTCTT.

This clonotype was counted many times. The CDR3 nucleotides read TGTGCCAGCAGCCAGGGACAGGGGGTAGATACGCAGTATTTT. It encodes CASSQGQGVDTQYF. The genes are TRBV12-3 or TRBV12-4 and TRBJ2-3; the match to TRBD1 covers 11 bases. J was trimmed by 5 bases and V by 6 bases; bases with no gene match: 4. The CDR3 extends over 14 amino acids.

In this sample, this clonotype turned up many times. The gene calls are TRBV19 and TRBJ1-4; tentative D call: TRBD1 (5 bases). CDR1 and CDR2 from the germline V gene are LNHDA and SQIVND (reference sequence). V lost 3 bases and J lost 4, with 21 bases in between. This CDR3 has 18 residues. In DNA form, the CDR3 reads TGTGCCAGTAGTATCTCCCCCGGGGCGGCGCGGCTTAATGAAAAACTGTTTTTT. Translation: CASSISPGAARLNEKLFF. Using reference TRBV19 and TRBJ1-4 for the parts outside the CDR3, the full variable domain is DGGITQSPKYLFRKEGQNVTLSCEQNLNHDAMYWYRQDPGQGLRLIYYSQIVNDFQKGDIAEGYSVSREKKESFPLTVTSAQKNPTAFYLCASSISPGAARLNEKLFFGSGTQLSVL.

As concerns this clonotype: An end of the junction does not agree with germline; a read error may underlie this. The CDR3 here is CTSSFEVAQPQHF. The CDR3 DNA reads TGTACCAGCAGCTTTGAGGTGGCTCAGCCCCAGCATTTT. This chain joins TRBV5-4 and TRBJ1-5; D call uncertain. This CDR3 has 13 amino acids. Germline V gene data show CDR1 as SGHNT and CDR2 as YYREEE (reference sequence).

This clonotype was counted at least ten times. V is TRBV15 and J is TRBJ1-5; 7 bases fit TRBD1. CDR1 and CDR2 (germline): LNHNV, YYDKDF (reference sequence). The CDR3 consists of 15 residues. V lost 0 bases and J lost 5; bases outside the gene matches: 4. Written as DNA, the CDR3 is TGTGCCACCAGCAGAGATCGACAGGGAGATCAGCCCCAGCATTTT. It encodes CATSRDRQGDQPQHF.

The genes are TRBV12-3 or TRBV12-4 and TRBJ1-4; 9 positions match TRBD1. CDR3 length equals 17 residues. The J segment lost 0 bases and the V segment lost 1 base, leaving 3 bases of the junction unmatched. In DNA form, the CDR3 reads TGTGCCAGCAGTTTAGGGACAGGGGATGCAACTAATGAAAAACTGTTTTTT. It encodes CASSLGTGDATNEKLFF.

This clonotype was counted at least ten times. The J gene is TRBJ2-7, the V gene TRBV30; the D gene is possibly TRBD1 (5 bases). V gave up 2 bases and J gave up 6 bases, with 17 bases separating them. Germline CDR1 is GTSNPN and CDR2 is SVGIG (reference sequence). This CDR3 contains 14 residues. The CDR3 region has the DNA TGTGCCTGGAGTAATATCCAGGGAAGGGGCGAGCAGTACGTC. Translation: CAWSNIQGRGEQYV.

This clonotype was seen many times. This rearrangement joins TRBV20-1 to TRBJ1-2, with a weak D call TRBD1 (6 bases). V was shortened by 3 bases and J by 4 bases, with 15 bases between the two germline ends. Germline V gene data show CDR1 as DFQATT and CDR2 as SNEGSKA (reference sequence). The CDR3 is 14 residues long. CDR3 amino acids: CSARGGGAGYGYTF. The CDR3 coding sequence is TGCAGTGCTAGGGGGGGGGGCGCCGGCTATGGCTACACCTTC.

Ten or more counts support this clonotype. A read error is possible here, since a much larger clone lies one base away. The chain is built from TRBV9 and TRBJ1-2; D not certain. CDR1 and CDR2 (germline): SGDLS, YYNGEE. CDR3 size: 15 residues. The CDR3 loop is CASSVDQTVNYGSTF. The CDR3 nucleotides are TGTGCCAGCAGCGTAGACCAGACCGTCAACTATGGCTCCACCTTC.

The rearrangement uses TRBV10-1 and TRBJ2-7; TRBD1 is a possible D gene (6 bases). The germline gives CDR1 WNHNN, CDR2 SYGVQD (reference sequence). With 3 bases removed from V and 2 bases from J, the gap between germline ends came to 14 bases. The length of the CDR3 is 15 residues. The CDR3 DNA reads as TGCGCCAGCAGTGACAACCGGGACAATCCCTACGAGCAGTACTTC. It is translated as CASSDNRDNPYEQYF.

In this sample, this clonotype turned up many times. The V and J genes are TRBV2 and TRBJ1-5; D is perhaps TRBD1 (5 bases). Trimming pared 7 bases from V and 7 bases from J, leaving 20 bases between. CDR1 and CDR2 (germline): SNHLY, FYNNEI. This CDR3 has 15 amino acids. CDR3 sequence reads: CASKEGRAIRQPQHF. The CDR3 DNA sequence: TGTGCCAGCAAGGAAGGCAGGGCGATCAGACAGCCCCAGCATTTT.

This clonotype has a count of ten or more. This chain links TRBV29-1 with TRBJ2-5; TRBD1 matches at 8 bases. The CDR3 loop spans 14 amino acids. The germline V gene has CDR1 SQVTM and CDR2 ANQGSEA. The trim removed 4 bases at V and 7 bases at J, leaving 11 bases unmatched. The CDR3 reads CSVGQGAQWATQYF. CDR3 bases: TGCAGCGTTGGGCAGGGGGCGCAATGGGCGACCCAGTACTTC.

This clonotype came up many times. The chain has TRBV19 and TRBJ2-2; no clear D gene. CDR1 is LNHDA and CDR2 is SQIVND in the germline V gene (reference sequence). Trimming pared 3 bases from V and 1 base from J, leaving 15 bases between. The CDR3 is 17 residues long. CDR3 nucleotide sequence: TGTGCCAGTAGTATGGAGTGGTGGCAGCGGAACACCGGGGAGCTGTTTTTT. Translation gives CASSMEWWQRNTGELFF.

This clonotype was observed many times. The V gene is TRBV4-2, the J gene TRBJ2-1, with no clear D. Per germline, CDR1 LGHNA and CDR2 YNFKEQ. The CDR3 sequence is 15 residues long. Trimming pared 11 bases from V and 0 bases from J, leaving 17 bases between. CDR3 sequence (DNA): TGTGCCCGCCCACCCATCAGGAGCTCCTACAATGAGCAGTTCTTC. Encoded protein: CARPPIRSSYNEQFF.

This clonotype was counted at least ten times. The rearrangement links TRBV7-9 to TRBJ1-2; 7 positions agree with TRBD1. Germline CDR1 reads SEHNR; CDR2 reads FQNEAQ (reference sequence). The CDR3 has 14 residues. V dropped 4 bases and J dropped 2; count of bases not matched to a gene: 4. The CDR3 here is CASSYPGGNYGYTF. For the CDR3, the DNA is TGTGCCAGCAGCTATCCAGGGGGAAACTATGGCTACACCTTC.

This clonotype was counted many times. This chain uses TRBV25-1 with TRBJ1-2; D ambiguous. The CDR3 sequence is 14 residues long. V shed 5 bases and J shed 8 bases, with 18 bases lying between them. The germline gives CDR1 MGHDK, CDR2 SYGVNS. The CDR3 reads CASSNSGPTEGYTF. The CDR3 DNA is TGTGCCAGCAGTAATTCCGGGCCGACGGAGGGCTACACCTTC.

The CDR3 reads CSASTVMGNEKLFF. In DNA, the CDR3 is TGCAGTGCTAGTACCGTCATGGGGAATGAAAAACTGTTTTTT. V and J are TRBV20-1 and TRBJ1-4, with D hard to call. The CDR3 has 14 residues. Trimming removed 3 bases from V and 5 bases from J, with 13 bases in between. Germline CDR1 DFQATT, CDR2 SNEGSKA (reference sequence).

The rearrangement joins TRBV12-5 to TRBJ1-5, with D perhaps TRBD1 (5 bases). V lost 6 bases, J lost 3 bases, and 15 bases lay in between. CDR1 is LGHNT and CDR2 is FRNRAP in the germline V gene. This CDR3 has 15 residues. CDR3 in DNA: TGTGCTAGTGGGGACAACTACGCAAACAATCAGCCCCAGCATTTT. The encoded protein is CASGDNYANNQPQHF.

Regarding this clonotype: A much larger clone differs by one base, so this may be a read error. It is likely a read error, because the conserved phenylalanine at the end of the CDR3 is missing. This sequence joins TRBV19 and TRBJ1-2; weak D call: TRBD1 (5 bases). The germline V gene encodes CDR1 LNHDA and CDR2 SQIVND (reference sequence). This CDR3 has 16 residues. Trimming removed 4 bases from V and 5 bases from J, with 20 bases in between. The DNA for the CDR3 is TGTGCCAGTAGTAGGTCTTGGGACCCTTTAGAGTATGGCTACACCTCC. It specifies CASSRSWDPLEYGYTS.

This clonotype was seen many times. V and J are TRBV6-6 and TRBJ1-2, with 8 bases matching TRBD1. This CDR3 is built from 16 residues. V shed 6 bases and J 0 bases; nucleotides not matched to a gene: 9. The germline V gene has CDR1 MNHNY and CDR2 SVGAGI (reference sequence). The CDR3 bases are TGTGCCAGCAGCTCCAGGGGGCCTGAAGCTAACTATGGCTACACCTTC. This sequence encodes CASSSRGPEANYGYTF.

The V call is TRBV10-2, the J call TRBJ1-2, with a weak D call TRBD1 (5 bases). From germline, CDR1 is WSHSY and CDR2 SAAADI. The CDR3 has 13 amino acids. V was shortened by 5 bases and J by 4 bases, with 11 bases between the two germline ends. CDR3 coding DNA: TGCGCCAGCAGTCTGGGACGGCTCTATGGCTACACCTTC. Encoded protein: CASSLGRLYGYTF.

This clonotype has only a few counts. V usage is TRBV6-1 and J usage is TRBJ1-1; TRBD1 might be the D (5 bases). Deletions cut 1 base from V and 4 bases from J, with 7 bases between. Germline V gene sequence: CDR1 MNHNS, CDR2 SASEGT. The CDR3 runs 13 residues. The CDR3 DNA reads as TGTGCCAGCAGTGAAGGAAGGGGCACTGAAGCTTTCTTT. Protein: CASSEGRGTEAFF.

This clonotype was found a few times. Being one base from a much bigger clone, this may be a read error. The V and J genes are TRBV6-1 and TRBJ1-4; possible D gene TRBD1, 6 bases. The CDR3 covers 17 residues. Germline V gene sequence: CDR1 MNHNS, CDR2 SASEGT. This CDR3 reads CASSQAIQGLQREKLFF. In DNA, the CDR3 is TGTGCCAGCAGTCAAGCGATCCAGGGGCTCCAACGGGAAAAACTGTTTTTT.